The 24 T cell receptor beta chains reported below all come from one sample, sequenced in a study of T cell responses to AZD1222 COVID-19 vaccine. TCRdb keeps only in-frame clones here, not all; method: immunoSEQ multiplex PCR. The sample contains around 150,000 clones, more than 75% of which appear only once. The sequencing used peripheral blood, collected 28 days after the second AZD1222 dose. These receptors came from an adult who received the AZD1222 COVID-19 vaccine.

The chain recombines TRBV23-1 with TRBJ2-2, with D perhaps TRBD1 (6 bases). TRBV23-1 is annotated as an ORF whose role is uncertain. Trimming left V 6 bases short and J 2 bases short, with 13 bases between. The CDR3 spans 15 residues. CDR3 sequence: CASRLTGLNTGELFF. CDR3 bases: TGCGCCAGCAGGCTTACAGGGTTAAACACCGGGGAGCTGTTTTTT.

This clone was found a few times. The DNA for the CDR3 is TGTGCCTGGAGAAGAAACCTGGCCTCCTCCTATGGCTACACCTTC. It yields the protein CAWRRNLASSYGYTF. This sequence joins TRBV30 and TRBJ1-2; D is unclear. The CDR3 length is 15 residues. V dropped 3 bases and J dropped 4 bases, with 18 bases sitting between them. Germline V gene sequence: CDR1 GTSNPN, CDR2 SVGIG (reference sequence).

This rearrangement joins TRBV4-1 to TRBJ1-4; D is perhaps TRBD1 (5 bases). This CDR3 comprises 15 residues. CDR1 and CDR2 from the germline V gene are MGHRA and YSYEKL. V lost 7 bases, J lost 4 bases, and 16 bases lay in between. The CDR3 nucleotides read TGCGCCAGCACCCGGTCTGGACAAAATAATGAAAAACTGTTTTTT. This sequence encodes CASTRSGQNNEKLFF.

The J gene is TRBJ2-6, the V gene TRBV23-1; D gene unclear. TRBV23-1 qualifies as an ORF whose function is uncertain. Trimming pared 11 bases from V and 4 bases from J, leaving 21 bases between. The CDR3 runs to 16 residues. The CDR3: CAVPQVNSPGANVLTF. CDR3 nucleotide sequence: TGCGCCGTCCCCCAAGTTAACTCGCCGGGGGCCAACGTCCTGACTTTC.

This clone has a handful of counts. The genes are TRBV6-5 and TRBJ1-2; the match to TRBD1 covers 7 bases. The J segment lost 2 bases and the V segment lost 2 bases, leaving 5 bases of the junction unmatched. Per the germline V gene, CDR1 is MNHEY and CDR2 is SVGAGI. This CDR3 is built from 15 residues. CDR3 residues: CASSYGPGGNYGYTF. As DNA, the CDR3 is TGTGCCAGCAGTTACGGGCCAGGGGGAAACTATGGCTACACCTTC.

This sequence joins TRBV30 and TRBJ1-1; 7 nucleotides agree with TRBD1. Trimming cost V 2 bases and J 1 base; bases outside gene matches: 1. The CDR3 is 13 residues long. CDR1 and CDR2 from the germline V gene are GTSNPN and SVGIG (reference sequence). In nucleotides, the CDR3 is TGTGCCTGGAGTCCAGGGGGGAACACTGAAGCTTTCTTT. This sequence encodes CAWSPGGNTEAFF.

This rearrangement joins TRBV19 to TRBJ2-2; D assignment may be TRBD1 or TRBD2 (6 bases each). Germline V CDR1 and CDR2: LNHDA, SQIVND (reference sequence). The CDR3 has 14 amino acids. The germline V and J ends were trimmed by 4 bases and 4 bases, with 10 bases remaining between them. Here the CDR3 reads CASSTGAGTGELFF. The DNA for the CDR3 is TGTGCCAGTAGTACGGGGGCCGGCACCGGGGAGCTGTTTTTT.

The J gene is TRBJ2-7, the V gene TRBV6-6, with D perhaps matching TRBD1 (6 bases). The V and J ends lost 6 bases and 3 bases respectively, with 15 bases between them. The CDR3 has 14 residues. Germline V gene lookup returns CDR1 MNHNY and CDR2 SVGAGI (reference sequence). In DNA form, the CDR3 reads TGTGCCAGCAGGTCCTCCGGGACAATCTACGAGCAGTACTTC. It codes for CASRSSGTIYEQYF.

The V gene is TRBV29-1, the J gene TRBJ1-1; D is perhaps TRBD1 (5 bases). Trimming pared 5 bases from V and 5 bases from J, leaving 15 bases between. CDR1 is SQVTM and CDR2 is ANQGSEA in the germline V gene. CDR3 length equals 13 residues. CDR3 sequence reads: CSVRRGWGTEAFF. DNA of the CDR3: TGCAGCGTTAGGAGGGGATGGGGAACTGAAGCTTTCTTT.

The chain uses TRBV30 and TRBJ1-4; D gene ambiguous. The ends were cut back, 5 bases at V and 1 base at J, with 11 bases in the middle. Germline lookup yields CDR1 GTSNPN and CDR2 SVGIG (reference sequence). This CDR3 is built from 14 residues. In DNA, the CDR3 is TGTGCCTGGGCCGCCCCGGTAACTAATGAAAAACTGTTTTTT. Residues: CAWAAPVTNEKLFF. Based on the CDR3 plus reference TRBV30 and TRBJ1-4, the full variable domain is SQTIHQWPATLVQPVGSPLSLECTVEGTSNPNLYWYRQAAGRGLQLLFYSVGIGQISSEVPQNLSASRPQDRQFILSSKKLLLSDSGFYLCAWAAPVTNEKLFFGSGTQLSVL.

The chain joins TRBV29-1 to TRBJ2-3; 8 nucleotides agree with TRBD2. This CDR3 has 15 amino acids. Unmatched junction bases numbered 7, after V lost 4 bases and J lost 1 base. The germline gives CDR1 SQVTM, CDR2 ANQGSEA. The chain's CDR3 is CSVGSGGGRTDTQYF. CDR3 in DNA: TGCAGCGTTGGTTCGGGCGGGGGGCGCACAGATACGCAGTATTTT.

The V and J genes are TRBV4-3 and TRBJ2-1; 12 bases are shared with TRBD2. The CDR3 contains 16 residues. With 3 bases clipped from V and 4 bases from J, the junction kept 4 bases outside the gene matches. Germline CDR1 LGHNA, CDR2 YSLEER. For the CDR3, the DNA is TGCGCCAGCAGCCATGACCTAGCGGGGGGGTACAATGAGCAGTTCTTC. Translated, it gives CASSHDLAGGYNEQFF.

J is TRBJ1-1 and V is TRBV6-5; D unclear. This CDR3 has 13 amino acids. V was trimmed by 6 bases and J by 6 bases, leaving 14 bases between them. The germline CDR1 and CDR2 sequences are MNHEY and SVGAGI. CDR3 bases: TGTGCCAGCAGGGAGGACCCAAACGCTGAAGCTTTCTTT. Amino acid sequence: CASREDPNAEAFF.

The rearrangement joins TRBV19 to TRBJ1-1, with D tentatively TRBD1 (5 bases). V lost 10 bases and J lost 8, with 23 bases in between. Germline values: CDR1 LNHDA, CDR2 SQIVND (reference sequence). This CDR3 has 14 amino acids. CDR3 protein: CATRGMVKPSEAFF. Here the CDR3 DNA reads TGTGCCACCCGGGGGATGGTCAAACCTTCCGAAGCTTTCTTT.

The chain uses TRBV30 and TRBJ1-5; D gene uncertain. V lost 0 bases, J lost 7 bases, and 13 bases lay in between. The CDR3 has 14 amino acids. Looked up from germline, CDR1 is GTSNPN and CDR2 is SVGIG (reference sequence). CDR3 DNA sequence: TGTGCCTGGAGTGTAGATGGGGTTTTACAGCCCCAGCATTTT. This codes for CAWSVDGVLQPQHF.

This chain uses TRBV15 with TRBJ2-6, with D perhaps matching TRBD1 (6 bases). Germline CDR1 is LNHNV and CDR2 is YYDKDF (reference sequence). With 3 bases removed from V and 11 bases from J, the gap between germline ends came to 14 bases. The CDR3 is made up of 14 amino acids. Here the CDR3 reads CATSRVDRPDVLTF. Here the CDR3 DNA reads TGTGCCACCAGCAGGGTAGACAGGCCGGACGTCCTGACTTTC.

The chain links TRBV12-1 to TRBJ1-5. TRBV12-1 is given as a pseudogene. The CDR3 length is 10 residues. Here the CDR3 DNA reads TGTGCCAGCAGCTCGCAGCCCCAGCATTTT. Translating gives CASSSQPQHF.

The chain combines TRBV19 with TRBJ2-5, with unresolved D. The germline V gene has CDR1 LNHDA and CDR2 SQIVND (reference sequence). The V gene lost 5 bases and the J gene lost 0 bases, with 13 bases spanning the gap. The CDR3 sequence is 15 residues long. CDR3 sequence: CASSSPDGHQETQYF. DNA for the CDR3: TGTGCCAGTAGTTCCCCAGACGGACACCAAGAGACCCAGTACTTC.

This clone came up a few times. This CDR3 reads CASSPGAGKSYEQYF. The CDR3 DNA reads TGTGCCAGCTCACCAGGGGCCGGGAAGTCATACGAGCAGTACTTC. The V and J genes are TRBV18 and TRBJ2-7; D may match TRBD1 or TRBD2 (5 bases each). Trimming removed 2 bases from V and 4 bases from J, with 15 bases in between. Germline loops: CDR1 KGHSH, CDR2 LQKENI. This CDR3 has 15 residues.

The J gene is TRBJ1-1, the V gene TRBV9; perhaps TRBD1 as D (6 bases). Trimming removed 4 bases from V and 3 bases from J, with 13 bases in between. Germline CDR1 and CDR2: SGDLS and YYNGEE. The CDR3 is made up of 14 amino acids. Here the CDR3 reads CASSPPTGYTEAFF. The CDR3 DNA reads TGTGCCAGCAGCCCACCGACAGGATACACTGAAGCTTTCTTT.

The chain uses TRBV5-1 and TRBJ1-2, with TRBD1 identical over 8 bases. This CDR3 region has 12 residues. The germline V gene has CDR1 SGHRS and CDR2 YFSETQ. V dropped 6 bases and J dropped 7; count of bases not matched to a gene: 5. CDR3 nucleotides: TGCGCCAGCACGGACAGGGATAGTGGCTACACCTTC. Its protein product is CASTDRDSGYTF.

The chain couples TRBV5-1 to TRBJ1-3; unclear D gene. Per the germline V gene, CDR1 is SGHRS and CDR2 is YFSETQ. Trimming took off 4 bases at V and 0 bases at J, with 5 bases between the two ends. The CDR3 covers 13 residues. CDR3 residues: CASSPSSGNTIYF. CDR3 nucleotide sequence: TGCGCCAGCAGCCCCTCCTCTGGAAACACCATATATTTT.

This rearrangement joins TRBV27 to TRBJ1-1; the match to TRBD1 covers 8 bases. The CDR3 length is 14 residues. The germline V gene encodes CDR1 MNHEY and CDR2 SMNVEV (reference sequence). V shed 6 bases and J 6 bases; nucleotides not matched to a gene: 9. The CDR3 loop reads CASRTPGGISEAFF. In DNA form, the CDR3 reads TGTGCCAGCAGGACCCCAGGGGGCATATCTGAAGCTTTCTTT.

J is TRBJ1-2 and V is TRBV10-3, with D possibly TRBD1 on 5 matching bases. Germline-derived CDR1 and CDR2 are ENHRY and SYGVKD. This CDR3 region has 14 residues. Trimming left V 0 bases short and J 6 bases short, with 11 bases between. In DNA form, the CDR3 reads TGTGCCATCAGTGAGTCGAAGGGGAACGATGGCTACACCTTC. It codes for CAISESKGNDGYTF.